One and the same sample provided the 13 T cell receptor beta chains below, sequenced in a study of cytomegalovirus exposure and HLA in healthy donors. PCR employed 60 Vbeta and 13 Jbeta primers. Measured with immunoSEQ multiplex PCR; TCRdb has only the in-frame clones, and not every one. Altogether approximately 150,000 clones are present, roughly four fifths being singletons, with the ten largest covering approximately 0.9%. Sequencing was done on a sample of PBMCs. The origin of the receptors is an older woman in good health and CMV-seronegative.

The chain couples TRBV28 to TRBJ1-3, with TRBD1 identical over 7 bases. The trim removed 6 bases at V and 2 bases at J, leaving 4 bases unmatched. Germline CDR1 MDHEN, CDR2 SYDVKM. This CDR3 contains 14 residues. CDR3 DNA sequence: TGTGCCAGCAGCCATGGGACAGCTGGAAACACCATATATTTT. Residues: CASSHGTAGNTIYF.

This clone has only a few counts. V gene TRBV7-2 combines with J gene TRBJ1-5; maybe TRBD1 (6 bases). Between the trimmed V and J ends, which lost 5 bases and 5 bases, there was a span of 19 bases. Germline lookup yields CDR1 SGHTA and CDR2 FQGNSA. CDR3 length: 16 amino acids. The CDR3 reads CASSMGQTDGYQPQHF. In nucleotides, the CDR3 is TGTGCCAGCAGCATGGGACAAACCGATGGGTATCAGCCCCAGCATTTT.

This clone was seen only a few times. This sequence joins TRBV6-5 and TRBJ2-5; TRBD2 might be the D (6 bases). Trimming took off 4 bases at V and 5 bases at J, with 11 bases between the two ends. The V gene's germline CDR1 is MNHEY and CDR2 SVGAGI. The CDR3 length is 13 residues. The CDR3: CASSSRGWETQYF. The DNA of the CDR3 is TGTGCCAGCAGTTCGCGGGGTTGGGAGACCCAGTACTTC.

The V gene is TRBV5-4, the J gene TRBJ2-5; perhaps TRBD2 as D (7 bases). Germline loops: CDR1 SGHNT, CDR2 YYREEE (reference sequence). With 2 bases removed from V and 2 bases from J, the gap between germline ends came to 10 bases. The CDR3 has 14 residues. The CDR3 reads CASSFGGAQETQYF. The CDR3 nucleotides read TGTGCCAGCAGCTTTGGGGGGGCTCAAGAGACCCAGTACTTC.

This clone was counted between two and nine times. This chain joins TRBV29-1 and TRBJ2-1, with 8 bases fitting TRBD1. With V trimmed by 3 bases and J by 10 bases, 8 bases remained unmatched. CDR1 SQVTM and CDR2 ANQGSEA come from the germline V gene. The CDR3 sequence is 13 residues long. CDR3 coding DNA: TGCAGCGTTGATCAGGACAGGGCTGGGGAGCAGTTCTTC. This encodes CSVDQDRAGEQFF.

DNA of the CDR3: TGTGCCAGCAGTTACCGGAGCAATCAGCCCCAGCATTTT. Amino acid sequence: CASSYRSNQPQHF. J is TRBJ1-5 and V is TRBV6-5; D not certain. Germline-derived CDR1 and CDR2 are MNHEY and SVGAGI. V dropped 2 bases and J dropped 1 base, with 3 bases sitting between them. The CDR3 has 13 residues.

The CDR3 DNA follows: TGTGCCAGCAGTTTAGGGGGACAGGTGGGGTCCTACGAGCAGTACTTC. Protein product: CASSLGGQVGSYEQYF. The chain employs TRBV27 and TRBJ2-7; 8 bases are shared with TRBD1. Germline trimming cut 2 bases from V and 1 base from J; bases unmatched to any gene: 7. Germline CDR1 is MNHEY and CDR2 is SMNVEV (reference sequence). The CDR3 has 16 amino acids.

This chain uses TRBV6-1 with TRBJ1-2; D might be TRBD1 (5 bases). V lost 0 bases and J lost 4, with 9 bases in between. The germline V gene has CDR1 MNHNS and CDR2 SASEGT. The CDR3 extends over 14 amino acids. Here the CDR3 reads CASSEAGAGYGYTF. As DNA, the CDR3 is TGTGCCAGCAGTGAAGCAGGGGCAGGCTATGGCTACACCTTC.

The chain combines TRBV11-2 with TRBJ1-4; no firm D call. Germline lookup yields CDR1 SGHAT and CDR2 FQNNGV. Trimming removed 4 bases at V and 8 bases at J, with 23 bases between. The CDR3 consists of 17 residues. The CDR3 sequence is CASSSVKTGILKEKLFF. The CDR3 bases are TGTGCCAGCAGCTCCGTGAAGACCGGGATCCTGAAAGAAAAACTGTTTTTT.

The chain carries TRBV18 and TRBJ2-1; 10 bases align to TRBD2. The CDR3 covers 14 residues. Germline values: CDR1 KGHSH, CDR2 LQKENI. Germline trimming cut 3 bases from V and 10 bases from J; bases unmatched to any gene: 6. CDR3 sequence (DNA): TGTGCCAGCTCACCGGTTCTAGCGGGGGAGGAGCAGTTCTTC. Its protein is CASSPVLAGEEQFF. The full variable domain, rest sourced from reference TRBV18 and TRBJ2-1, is NAGVMQNPRHLVRRRGQEARLRCSPMKGHSHVYWYRQLPEEGLKFMVYLQKENIIDESGMPKERFSAEFPKEGPSILRIQQVVRGDSAAYFCASSPVLAGEEQFFGPGTRLTVL.

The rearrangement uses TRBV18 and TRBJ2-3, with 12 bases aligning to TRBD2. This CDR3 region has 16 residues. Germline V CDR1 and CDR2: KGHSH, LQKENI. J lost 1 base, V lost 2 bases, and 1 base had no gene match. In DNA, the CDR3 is TGTGCCAGCTCACCAAGACTAGCGGGGGGCACAGATACGCAGTATTTT. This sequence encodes CASSPRLAGGTDTQYF.

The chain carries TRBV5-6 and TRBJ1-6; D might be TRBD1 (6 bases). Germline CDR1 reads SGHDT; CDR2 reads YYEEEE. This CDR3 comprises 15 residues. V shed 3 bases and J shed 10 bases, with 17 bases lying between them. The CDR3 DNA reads TGTGCCAGCAGCTCGAGAGACAGGACGCTCTCACCCCTCCACTTT. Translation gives CASSSRDRTLSPLHF.

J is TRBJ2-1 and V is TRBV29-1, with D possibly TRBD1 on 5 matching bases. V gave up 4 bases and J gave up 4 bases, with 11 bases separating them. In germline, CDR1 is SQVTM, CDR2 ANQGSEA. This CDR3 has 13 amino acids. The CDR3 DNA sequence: TGCAGCGTTGCCAGGGTCGCTTACAATGAGCAGTTCTTC. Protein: CSVARVAYNEQFF.